Below, 18 T cell receptor beta chains from the same sample are listed, as sequenced in a study of read filtering for tumor transcriptome and immune sequencing. Molecular barcoded adaptors covering alpha/delta and beta/gamma chains were used on approximately 400 ng RNA. TCRdb analysed the reads with MiXCR anew, one entry per CDR3 protein. The sample holds 50,000 or so distinct CDR3 sequences; roughly 19% are singletons and the top ten take 15%. The sample was a population of CD138-negative cells sorted from bone marrow. Source of these receptors: a donor older than 35 with multiple myeloma.

Concerning this clonotype: The conserved phenylalanine or tryptophan normally closing the CDR3 is absent here, so this likely arose from a read error. This chain uses TRBV6-2 or TRBV6-3 with TRBJ2-7; the D is unclear. CDR3 size: 14 residues. The V gene's germline CDR1 is MNHEY and CDR2 SVGEGT. V was cut by 6 bases and J by 2 bases, with 14 bases left in between. The CDR3 sequence is CASSLIGPPYEQYI. CDR3 sequence (DNA): TGTGCCAGCAGCCTGATAGGGCCGCCCTACGAGCAGTACATC.

This clonotype was counted at least ten times. The V and J genes are TRBV3-1 and TRBJ2-1; D is unclear. Germline CDR1 and CDR2: LGHDT and YNNKEL (reference sequence). The CDR3 is 11 residues long. Trimming cost V 7 bases and J 9 bases, with 10 bases left between them. The CDR3 region has the DNA TGTGCCAGCATAGGCGCCGCTGAGCAGTTCTTC. It codes for CASIGAAEQFF.

Comment on this clonotype: Lacking the conserved final phenylalanine or tryptophan, this CDR3 likely reflects a read error. The rearrangement links TRBV6-2 or TRBV6-3 to TRBJ2-1; tentative D call: TRBD2 (6 bases). Looked up from germline, CDR1 is MNHEY and CDR2 is SVGEGT. The CDR3 consists of 15 residues. The CDR3 bases are TGTGCCTGCAGTTACGGGCGGGGAGCCTACAATGAGCAGTTCCTC. Translating gives CACSYGRGAYNEQFL.

About this clonotype itself: A much bigger clone sits one base away, suggesting this may be a read error. This chain uses TRBV6-2 or TRBV6-3 with TRBJ2-7, with a tentative D call TRBD2 (5 bases). The CDR3 sequence is 16 residues long. Trimming left V 5 bases short and J 4 bases short, with 21 bases between. Germline V gives CDR1 MNHEY, CDR2 SVGEGT. The CDR3 region has the DNA TGTGCCAGCAGTCACCTCGGTGGAGGCCAGCGGTACGAGCAGTACTTC. Translated: CASSHLGGGQRYEQYF.

This clonotype was observed at least ten times. The V call is TRBV7-8, the J call TRBJ2-1, with D unclear. This CDR3 is built from 15 residues. Germline V gives CDR1 SGHVS, CDR2 FQNEAQ. Trimming left V 5 bases short and J 5 bases short, with 16 bases between. CDR3: CASSTRGPNHNEQFF. The CDR3 DNA reads as TGTGCCAGCAGCACCCGCGGACCCAATCACAATGAGCAGTTCTTC.

This clonotype was detected ten times or more. J is TRBJ1-1 and V is TRBV30; D remains unclear. This CDR3 is built from 12 residues. With 3 bases removed from V and 0 bases from J, the gap between germline ends came to 5 bases. CDR1 and CDR2 (germline): GTSNPN, SVGIG (reference sequence). This CDR3 reads CAWSQLNTEAFF. CDR3 nucleotides: TGTGCCTGGAGCCAACTGAACACTGAAGCTTTCTTT. Supplemented by reference TRBV30 and TRBJ1-1, the full variable domain reads SQTIHQWPATLVQPVGSPLSLECTVEGTSNPNLYWYRQAAGRGLQLLFYSVGIGQISSEVPQNLSASRPQDRQFILSSKKLLLSDSGFYLCAWSQLNTEAFFGQGTRLTVV.

This clonotype came up many times. The chain joins TRBV27 to TRBJ2-6, with D possibly being TRBD1 (6 bases). CDR1 is MNHEY, CDR2 SMNVEV, per germline (reference sequence). The CDR3 has 17 residues. V dropped 0 bases and J dropped 1 base, with 10 bases sitting between them. CDR3 protein: CASSLSYTGSGANVLTF. The CDR3 bases are TGTGCCAGCAGTTTATCTTACACAGGGTCTGGGGCCAACGTCCTGACTTTC.

This clonotype was found many times. This sequence joins TRBV5-1 and TRBJ1-1, with D possibly TRBD1 on 6 matching bases. The CDR3 has 14 amino acids. Looked up from germline, CDR1 is SGHRS and CDR2 is YFSETQ. V was shortened by 1 base and J by 3 bases, with 10 bases between the two germline ends. CDR3 nucleotides: TGCGCCAGCAGCTTGCTCAGGGGTGACACTGAAGCTTTCTTT. Translating gives CASSLLRGDTEAFF. The full variable domain, rest sourced from reference TRBV5-1 and TRBJ1-1, is KAGVTQTPRYLIKTRGQQVTLSCSPISGHRSVSWYQQTPGQGLQFLFEYFSETQRNKGNFPGRFSGRQFSNSRSEMNVSTLELGDSALYLCASSLLRGDTEAFFGQGTRLTVV.

This clonotype was counted at least ten times. The genes are TRBV19 and TRBJ2-3, with D tentatively TRBD2 (7 bases). V was pared by 6 bases and J by 1 base, with 14 bases between. The CDR3 spans 15 residues. Germline CDR1 and CDR2: LNHDA and SQIVND (reference sequence). CDR3 sequence (DNA): TGTGCCAGTAGCATCAGGGGAGGGGGCACAGATACGCAGTATTTT. Translation gives CASSIRGGGTDTQYF.

This clonotype was counted between two and nine times. Its ends do not fully match the called genes, so a read error is possible. The rearrangement uses TRBV7-7 and TRBJ2-5; D might be TRBD1 or TRBD2, each matching 5 bases. The CDR3 has 13 amino acids. Per the germline V gene, CDR1 is SSHAT and CDR2 is FNYEAQ (reference sequence). The CDR3 DNA reads TGTGCTAGCAGCTTAGACGGGGCCGAGACCCAGTACTTC. This translates into CASSLDGAETQYF.

This clonotype was seen repeatedly, ten times or more. V usage is TRBV7-2 and J usage is TRBJ2-5, with 7 bases lining up with TRBD1. CDR3 length equals 13 residues. Germline V lookup: CDR1 SGHTA, CDR2 FQGNSA. V shed 1 base, J shed 4 bases, and the junction held 0 bases outside the gene matches. As DNA, the CDR3 is TGTGCCAGCAGCTTAGACAGGGGAGAGACCCAGTACTTC. It translates to CASSLDRGETQYF.

This clonotype was observed a few times. This CDR3 is CSAQRSGTDTQYF. CDR3 bases: TGCAGTGCCCAGCGGTCCGGCACAGATACGCAGTATTTT. The chain links TRBV20-1 to TRBJ2-3; possibly TRBD2 for D (5 bases). From germline, CDR1 is DFQATT and CDR2 SNEGSKA (reference sequence). There are 13 residues in the CDR3. Trimming took off 6 bases at V and 1 base at J, with 11 bases between the two ends.

This clonotype was seen repeatedly, ten times or more. The chain recombines TRBV30 with TRBJ1-2, with D perhaps TRBD1 (5 bases). The germline gives CDR1 GTSNPN, CDR2 SVGIG (reference sequence). V was trimmed by 7 bases and J by 8 bases, leaving 14 bases between them. The CDR3 consists of 11 residues. CDR3 loop: CAFYLGVGYTF. For the CDR3, the DNA is TGTGCCTTCTATCTGGGGGTCGGCTACACCTTC.

A note on this clonotype: The junction and the germline gene differ at one end; a read error may be behind it. V gene TRBV7-2 combines with J gene TRBJ2-1; the D gene is possibly TRBD1 (5 bases). Germline lookup yields CDR1 SGHTA and CDR2 FQGNSA. This CDR3 contains 15 residues. In nucleotides, the CDR3 is TGTGCCAACAGCTTCGACAGACGCTCCTACAATGAGCAGTTCTTC. Amino acid sequence: CANSFDRRSYNEQFF.

Comments on this clonotype: This may come from a read error, since a much larger clone is one base off. The CDR3 DNA follows: TGTGCCATCAGGGGGACAGGGAATCCTGAAGCTTTCTTT. Translation: CAIRGTGNPEAFF. This chain uses TRBV24-1 with TRBJ1-1; 9 bases match TRBD1. The germline V gene has CDR1 KGHDR and CDR2 SFDVKD. This CDR3 spans 13 amino acids. V shed 11 bases, J shed 6 bases, and the junction held 9 bases outside the gene matches.

This clonotype was observed many times. The chain couples TRBV7-9 to TRBJ2-3, with 9 bases matching TRBD2. This CDR3 spans 18 amino acids. J was trimmed by 4 bases and V by 5 bases; bases with no gene match: 16. Germline assignment: CDR1 SEHNR and CDR2 FQNEAQ (reference sequence). The CDR3 loop reads CASSPPVRASGNSDTQYF. DNA of the CDR3: TGTGCCAGCAGCCCCCCTGTTCGAGCTAGCGGGAACTCAGATACGCAGTATTTT.

This clonotype came up many times. The rearrangement joins TRBV20-1 to TRBJ2-1; no clear D gene. From germline, CDR1 is DFQATT and CDR2 SNEGSKA (reference sequence). Deletions cut 4 bases from V and 8 bases from J, with 18 bases between. This CDR3 has 14 amino acids. The CDR3 sequence is CSATRLSIHDEQFF. The CDR3, as DNA: TGCAGTGCTACAAGACTCTCCATTCACGATGAGCAGTTCTTC.

About this clonotype: Its ends do not fully match the called genes, so a read error is possible. The J gene is TRBJ1-4, the V gene TRBV11-2; no definite D call. The germline V gene has CDR1 SGHAT and CDR2 FQNNGV. The CDR3 contains 14 residues. CDR3 protein: CASSLGSGDLQLFF. In DNA, the CDR3 is TGTGCCAGTAGCTTAGGGTCTGGTGATCTTCAACTGTTTTTT.